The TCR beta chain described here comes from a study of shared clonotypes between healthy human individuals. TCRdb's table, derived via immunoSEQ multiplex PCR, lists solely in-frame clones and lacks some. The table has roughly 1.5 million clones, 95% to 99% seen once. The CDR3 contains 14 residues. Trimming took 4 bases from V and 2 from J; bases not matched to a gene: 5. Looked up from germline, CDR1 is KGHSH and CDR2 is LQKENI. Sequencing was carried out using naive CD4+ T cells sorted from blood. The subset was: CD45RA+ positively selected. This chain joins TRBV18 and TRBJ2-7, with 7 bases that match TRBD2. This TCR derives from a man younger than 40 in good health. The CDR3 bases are TGTGCCAGCTCACGCCCGGGACTAACCTACGAGCAGTACTTC. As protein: CASSRPGLTYEQYF.